These T cell receptor beta chains were read from a single sample in a study of shared clonotypes between healthy human individuals. Profiled with immunoSEQ multiplex PCR; TCRdb holds only in-frame clones, not every one. The table has over a million clones, about 98.5% seen once. Sequenced input: naive CD4+ T cells sorted from blood. The receptors stem from a man in his thirties or forties in good health. Each CDR3 is given with its conserved first and last residue. Fields, in order: CDR3 length, J gene, D gene, clone size, V gene, CDR3 DNA, CDR3 protein. The D gene is left open where the match is weak. Expanded clones are given a class, and other clones once, few, many or no size at all.

13,TRBJ2-5,-,-,TRBV11-2,TGTGCCAGCTCTGGAGGGAGTTTCGAGACCCAGTACTTC,CASSGGSFETQYF
16,TRBJ2-7,TRBD2,-,TRBV28,TGTGCCAGCAGTTTAGGGACTAGCGGGAGTAGCTACGAGCAGTACTTC,CASSLGTSGSSYEQYF
18,TRBJ2-4,-,-,TRBV5-1,TGCGCCAGCAGCCCCCTGATAGGCAGACCACTAGCCAAAAACATTCAGTACTTC,CASSPLIGRPLAKNIQYF
17,TRBJ1-2,-,-,TRBV18,TGTGCCAGCTCACCACTCCCCCCGGGACAAGGAAACTATGGCTACACCTTC,CASSPLPPGQGNYGYTF
15,TRBJ2-7,TRBD2,-,TRBV7-9,TGTGCCAGCAGCGCTGGGACTAGCGGGAGGAACGAGCAGTACTTC,CASSAGTSGRNEQYF
18,TRBJ2-1,TRBD2,-,TRBV11-2,TGTGCCAGCAGCTTACAAGCGGGAGGGCTGTCCGTATACAATGAGCAGTTCTTC,CASSLQAGGLSVYNEQFF
20,TRBJ2-1,TRBD2,-,TRBV5-1,TGCGCCAGCAGCTCAAGGACTCTAGCGGGAGGGCCTCGATCCTACAATGAGCAGTTCTTC,CASSSRTLAGGPRSYNEQFF
16,TRBJ2-7,TRBD2,-,TRBV7-2,TGTGCCAGCAGCTTGGAGGTGACTAGCGAGTACTACGAGCAGTACTTC,CASSLEVTSEYYEQYF
12,TRBJ2-7,-,-,TRBV2,TGTGCCAGCAGGCGGAGCTCCTACGAGCAGTACTTC,CASRRSSYEQYF
13,TRBJ1-3,-,-,TRBV7-3,TGTGCCAGCAGCTTAGAACCTGGAAACACCATATATTTT,CASSLEPGNTIYF
14,TRBJ2-3,TRBD1,-,TRBV4-1,TGCGCCAGCAGCCCAGGGGGCCCGTCAGATACGCAGTATTTT,CASSPGGPSDTQYF
19,TRBJ2-2,TRBD2,-,TRBV9,TGTGCCAGCAGCGCCGGTACAGTAGCGGGAGGGCTTATTAACGGGGAGCTGTTTTTT,CASSAGTVAGGLINGELFF
13,TRBJ2-7,-,-,TRBV27,TGTGCCAGCAGTAAGGGGGAATGGTACGAGCAGTACTTC,CASSKGEWYEQYF
15,TRBJ2-5,TRBD2,-,TRBV4-3,TGCGCCAGCAGCCAAGAGGTACTAGCGGGGGAAACCCAGTACTTC,CASSQEVLAGETQYF
13,TRBJ1-5,-,-,TRBV9,TGTGCCAGCAGCGGACAAGGGATTCAGCCCCAGCATTTT,CASSGQGIQPQHF
15,TRBJ2-1,TRBD2,once,TRBV7-2,TGTGCCAGCAGCATCGGGACTAGCGCCTACAATGAGCAGTTCTTC,CASSIGTSAYNEQFF
17,TRBJ2-7,TRBD2,-,TRBV28,TGTGCCAGCAGTTTAATTCGGGTAGTGCGGGAGGCCTACGAGCAGTACTTC,CASSLIRVVREAYEQYF
15,TRBJ2-1,-,-,TRBV6-1,TGTGCCAGCAGTGAAGTGGAGGGGCTTTACAATGAGCAGTTCTTC,CASSEVEGLYNEQFF
16,TRBJ2-3,-,-,TRBV27,TGTGCCAGCAGTCCAAGACAGCCGGGGAGCACAGATACGCAGTATTTT,CASSPRQPGSTDTQYF
15,TRBJ1-1,TRBD1,-,TRBV5-6,TGTGCCAGCAACAAGCCGGGACAGTCGAACACTGAAGCTTTCTTT,CASNKPGQSNTEAFF
16,TRBJ1-2,-,-,TRBV7-8,TGTGCCAGCAGCCAGTTGGTCTTCGGGGCTATTTATGGCTACACCTTC,CASSQLVFGAIYGYTF
19,TRBJ2-1,-,-,TRBV7-6,TGTGCCAGCAGCTTAGCGGGGTTGGGGTCGGGGCGGCAAAGCAATGAGCAGTTCTTC,CASSLAGLGSGRQSNEQFF
15,TRBJ2-2,TRBD1,-,TRBV28,TGTGCCAGCAGTACGACAGGGACGAACACCGGGGAGCTGTTTTTT,CASSTTGTNTGELFF
13,TRBJ1-2,TRBD1,-,TRBV29-1,TGCAGCGTCCCGACAGGGTTTAGATATGGCTACACCTTC,CSVPTGFRYGYTF
13,TRBJ2-1,-,-,TRBV5-4,TGTGCCAGCAGCCGGAAGTCCGACAATGAGCAGTTCTTC,CASSRKSDNEQFF
15,TRBJ2-3,TRBD2,once,TRBV11-2,TGTGCCAGCTCCCAGAGTAGCGGGGTTACAGATACGCAGTATTTT,CASSQSSGVTDTQYF
18,TRBJ2-7,TRBD2,-,TRBV7-3,TGTGCCAGCAGCTTAACTGGGACTAGCGGAAAGAGCTCCTACGAGCAGTACTTC,CASSLTGTSGKSSYEQYF
15,TRBJ1-1,TRBD1,-,TRBV18,TGTGCCAGCTCACCCAGGGGGGGGACGAACACTGAAGCTTTCTTT,CASSPRGGTNTEAFF
13,TRBJ2-7,TRBD1,-,TRBV10-2,TGCGCCAGCAGTTGGACAGGGTCCGGCGAGCAGTACTTC,CASSWTGSGEQYF
18,TRBJ2-2,TRBD2,-,TRBV2,TGTGCCAGCATCCGAGGGCTAGCGGGAGGGCCCACGTCGGGGGAGCTGTTTTTT,CASIRGLAGGPTSGELFF
13,TRBJ1-2,-,-,TRBV5-4,TGTGCCAGCAGCTCCCCTAGGGTCTATGGCTACACCTTC,CASSSPRVYGYTF
15,TRBJ2-7,-,once,TRBV25-1,TGTGCCAGCAGTGATCAGGGCCCTAACAGCTACGAGCAGTACTTC,CASSDQGPNSYEQYF
16,TRBJ2-3,-,-,TRBV11-2,TGTGCCAGCAGTCCGGTGAGGGGGGCCGGCACAGATACGCAGTATTTT,CASSPVRGAGTDTQYF
15,TRBJ1-2,TRBD1,-,TRBV10-3,TGTGCCATCAGTGAAACCGGGACAGGGACCCATGGCTACACCTTC,CAISETGTGTHGYTF
12,TRBJ2-7,-,-,TRBV28,TGTGCCACCCGCGGCTCTTTCTACGAGCAGTACTTC,CATRGSFYEQYF
14,TRBJ2-3,-,-,TRBV10-3,TGTGCCATCAGTGATTCTCGGGATGGGGATACGCAGTATTTT,CAISDSRDGDTQYF
15,TRBJ2-3,-,-,TRBV2,TGTGCCAGCAGAAAACAGGACCTTGCCCCAGATACGCAGTATTTT,CASRKQDLAPDTQYF
15,TRBJ1-1,-,-,TRBV18,TGTGCCAGCTCGGAAGAATTGGACAGAAACACTGAAGCTTTCTTT,CASSEELDRNTEAFF
16,TRBJ2-2,TRBD1,-,TRBV28,TGTGCCAGCAGTTTATCAGGACAGGGCGACACCGGGGAGCTGTTTTTT,CASSLSGQGDTGELFF
16,TRBJ2-1,TRBD2,-,TRBV7-2,TGTGCCAGCAGCTTAGTCAGGACTAGCGTGTACAATGAGCAGTTCTTC,CASSLVRTSVYNEQFF
13,TRBJ2-5,-,-,TRBV18,TGTGCCAGCTCACCACCGGGACGAGAGACCCAGTACTTC,CASSPPGRETQYF
13,TRBJ1-1,-,-,TRBV6-5,TGTGCCAGCAGTTACGTCCCGGGAGCGGAAGCTTTCTTT,CASSYVPGAEAFF
12,TRBJ1-4,TRBD1,-,TRBV5-5,TGTGCCAGCAGCTCCGGGACAGGAGATTTGTTTTTT,CASSSGTGDLFF
14,TRBJ1-1,-,once,TRBV14,TGTGCCAGCAGCCAAGTGGCCCCGATCGGTGAAGCTTTCTTT,CASSQVAPIGEAFF
17,TRBJ2-2,TRBD2,-,TRBV5-1,TGCGCCAGCAGCCCGGGACTAGCGGGAGTGAGGACCGGGGAGCTGTTTTTT,CASSPGLAGVRTGELFF
15,TRBJ2-1,TRBD2,-,TRBV5-1,TGCGCCAGCAGCTTTGGACTAGCGGATTACAATGAGCAGTTCTTC,CASSFGLADYNEQFF
18,TRBJ2-3,-,-,TRBV5-6,TGTGCCAGCAGCCATGGGGGGAGCGTTTCGTCTTTCACAGATACGCAGTATTTT,CASSHGGSVSSFTDTQYF
13,TRBJ1-1,-,-,TRBV27,TGTGCCACCCGTTTAGCGGATACAGGTGAAGCTTTCTTT,CATRLADTGEAFF
14,TRBJ1-1,TRBD1,-,TRBV5-1,TGCGCCAGCAGTTCAGGGGGCCGGAGCACTGAAGCTTTCTTT,CASSSGGRSTEAFF
14,TRBJ1-1,-,-,TRBV7-8,TGTGCCAGCAGCTTAGTCTTGGGAAACACTGAAGCTTTCTTT,CASSLVLGNTEAFF
13,TRBJ2-3,-,-,TRBV6-4,TGTGCCAGCAGTGTCGACTCGCAGGATACGCAGTATTTT,CASSVDSQDTQYF
16,TRBJ2-7,TRBD2,-,TRBV5-5,TGTGCCAGCAGATCGAGACTAGCGGGAAGTTTTTACGAGCAGTACTTC,CASRSRLAGSFYEQYF
11,TRBJ2-1,-,-,TRBV29-1,TGCAGCGTTGGGGACTACAATGAGCAGTTCTTC,CSVGDYNEQFF